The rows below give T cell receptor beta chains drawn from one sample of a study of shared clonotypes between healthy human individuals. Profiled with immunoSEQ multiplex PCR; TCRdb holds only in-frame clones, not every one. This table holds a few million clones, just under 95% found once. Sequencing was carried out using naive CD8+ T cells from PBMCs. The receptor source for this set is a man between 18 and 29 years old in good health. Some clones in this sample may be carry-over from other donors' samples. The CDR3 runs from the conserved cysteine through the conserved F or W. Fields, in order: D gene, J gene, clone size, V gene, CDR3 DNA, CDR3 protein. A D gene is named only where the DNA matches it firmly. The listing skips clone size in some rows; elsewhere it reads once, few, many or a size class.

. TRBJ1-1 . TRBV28 TGTGCCAGCATCGCCTCGAGGGAAGGGAACACTGAAGCTTTCTTT CASIASREGNTEAFF
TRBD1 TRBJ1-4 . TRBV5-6 TGTGCCAGCAGCCGTCGACAGGGCGAAGAAAAACTGTTTTTT CASSRRQGEEKLFF
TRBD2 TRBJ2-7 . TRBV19 TGTGCCAGTAGTGCAGACCTAGCGGGAGGGCCGGCCGAGCAGTACTTC CASSADLAGGPAEQYF
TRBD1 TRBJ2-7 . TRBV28 TGTGCCAGCAGTTTACGCCGGAGGACAGGGACCGAGCAGTACTTC CASSLRRRTGTEQYF
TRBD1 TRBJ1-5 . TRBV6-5 TGTGCCAGCAGTTTGGACAGGGCGGCGGAGCCCCAGCATTTT CASSLDRAAEPQHF
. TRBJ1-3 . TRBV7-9 TGTGCCAGCGTACGGGGGCTAGGGTCTGGAAACACCATATATTTT CASVRGLGSGNTIYF
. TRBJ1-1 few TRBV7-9 TGTGCCAGCAGCCTCGGGACAAACACTGAAGCTTTCTTT CASSLGTNTEAFF
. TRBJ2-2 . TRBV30 TGTGCCTGGAGTATGCGGGGGGAGCTGTTTTTT CAWSMRGELFF
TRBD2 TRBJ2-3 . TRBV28 TGTGCCAGCAGTCCCGGACTAGCGGGAGGAGGGGGTACGCAGTATTTT CASSPGLAGGGGTQYF
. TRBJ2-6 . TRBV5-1 TGCGCCAGCAGCTTGGTCCCCCTGCGATCGATAGGGGCCAACGTCCTGACTTTC CASSLVPLRSIGANVLTF
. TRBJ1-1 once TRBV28 TGTGCCAGCAGTTTTATAAAGAGAGGAGAAACTGAAGCTTTCTTT CASSFIKRGETEAFF
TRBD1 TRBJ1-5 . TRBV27 TGTGCCAGCAGTTTAGTGGGGGACAGGGGGCTACAGCCCCAGCATTTT CASSLVGDRGLQPQHF
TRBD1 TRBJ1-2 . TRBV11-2 TGTGCCAGCAGCGCCCTGAGACAGGGGATCTATGGCTACACCTTC CASSALRQGIYGYTF
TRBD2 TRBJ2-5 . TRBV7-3 TGTGCCAGCAGCCAGGGACTAGCGGACCAAGAGACCCAGTACTTC CASSQGLADQETQYF
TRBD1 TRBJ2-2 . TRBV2 TGTGCCAGCAGGACCGGGACAGGGCCCACCGGGGAGCTGTTTTTT CASRTGTGPTGELFF
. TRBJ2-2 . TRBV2 TGTGCCATCGAGGACGGCGGGGACCTGAACACCGGGGAGCTGTTTTTT CAIEDGGDLNTGELFF
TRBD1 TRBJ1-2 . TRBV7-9 TGTGCCAGCAGCCCTTACGGACAGGATGGAAAAAACTATGGCTACACCTTC CASSPYGQDGKNYGYTF
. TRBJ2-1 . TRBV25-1 TGTGCCAGCAGCTCTAAGCGGTTCCCCCGCAATGAGCAGTTCTTC CASSSKRFPRNEQFF
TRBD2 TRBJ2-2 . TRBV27 TGTGCCAGCAGTCTCCGACTAGCGAACGGGGAGCTGTTTTTT CASSLRLANGELFF
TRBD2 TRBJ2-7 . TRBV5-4 TGTGCCAGCAGCTTGGTGGCGGGAGGCGGGGGGATTGCCTACGAGCAGTACTTC CASSLVAGGGGIAYEQYF
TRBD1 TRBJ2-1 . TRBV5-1 TGCGCCAGCAGCTTTCCGACAGGGGGCAATGAGCAGTTCTTC CASSFPTGGNEQFF
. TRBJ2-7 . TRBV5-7 TGTGCCAGCAGCTTGGGACAGGACTCCTACGAGCAGTACTTC CASSLGQDSYEQYF
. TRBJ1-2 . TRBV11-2 TGTGCCAGCAGCTTAGATCCTGCGGATCTAGGTGGCTACACCTTC CASSLDPADLGGYTF
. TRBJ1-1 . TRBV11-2 TGTGCCAGCGGAGGGTTAGGGAACACTGAAGCTTTCTTT CASGGLGNTEAFF
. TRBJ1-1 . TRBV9 TGTGCCAGCAGCGTGGGGATGGCCCTGAACACTGAAGCTTTCTTT CASSVGMALNTEAFF
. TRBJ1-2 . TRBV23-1 TGCGCCAGCAGTCAACCCGGGGCCCTATATGGCTACACCTTC CASSQPGALYGYTF
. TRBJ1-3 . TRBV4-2 TGTGCCAGCAGCCAAGATTCGGAAGGCTCTGGAAACACCATATATTTT CASSQDSEGSGNTIYF
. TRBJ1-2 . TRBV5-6 TGTGCCAGCAGCGCCCACGTCGGGACCCAGCCTTACTATGGCTACACCTTC CASSAHVGTQPYYGYTF
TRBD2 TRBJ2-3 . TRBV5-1 TGCGCCAGCAGCTTGCTCCGGCGGGAGGGCGGCACAGATACGCAGTATTTT CASSLLRREGGTDTQYF
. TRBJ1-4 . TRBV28 TGTGCCAGCAGAAGAGGGCTGGCTAATGAAAAACTGTTTTTT CASRRGLANEKLFF
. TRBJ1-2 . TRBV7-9 TGTGCCAGCAGCACCTCACCTAGGAACTATGGCTACACCTTC CASSTSPRNYGYTF
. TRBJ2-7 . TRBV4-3 TGCGCCAGCAGCCGCCTAAGTGGAGCGGCCTCCTACGAGCAGTACTTC CASSRLSGAASYEQYF
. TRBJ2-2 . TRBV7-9 TGTGCCAGTAGGGGAGCCGACTGGGGGACCACCGGGGAGCTGTTTTTT CASRGADWGTTGELFF
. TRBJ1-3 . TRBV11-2 TGTGCCAGCAGCTCAAGGGCGGGGGCAGGTGGAAACACCATATATTTT CASSSRAGAGGNTIYF
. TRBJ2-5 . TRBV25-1 TGTGCCAGCAGTCCGGGGGAGACCCAGTACTTC CASSPGETQYF
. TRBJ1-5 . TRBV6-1 TGTGCCAGCAGTGAATTTTTCGCTTCCAATCAGCCCCAGCATTTT CASSEFFASNQPQHF
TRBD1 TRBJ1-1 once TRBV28 TGTGCCAGCAGTTTAATAGCAGGGGGCGCGGGCACTGAAGCTTTCTTT CASSLIAGGAGTEAFF
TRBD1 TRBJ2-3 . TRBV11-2 TGTGCCAGCAGGGACAGGGGTCTGACCACAGATACGCAGTATTTT CASRDRGLTTDTQYF